A single sample is the source of the 3 T cell receptor beta chains below, sequenced in a study of T-cell reconstitution after alpha-beta-depleted transplantation in children (dated by TCRdb to the mid-2010s). The treatment or condition tag for this specimen amounts to: allogeneic hematopoietic cell transplantation with graft depleted of TCRalphabeta T cells and CD19 B cells. The protocol used for the library was PCR. TCRdb records Illumina HiSeq 2500 as the sequencer. TCR libraries were prepared with molecular barcoding, using unique molecular identifiers to normalize TCRbeta repertoire quantification. TCRdb passed the public sequencing reads through fastp at Q25 and MiXCR, retaining productive beta sequences. Rows are unified per CDR3 protein, each entry keeping the most common DNA and genes. Counted in this sample were just over 950,000 distinct CDR3 sequences; about 30% of them appeared once. The ten largest clones represent approximately 30% of the sample.

The input for sequencing was PBMCs, mostly from graft donor cells, taken 360 days after TCRalphabeta/CD19-depleted stem cell transplant. The receptors were gathered from a boy younger than two who had a stem cell transplant for SCID, so the T cells may come from the graft donor.

CDR3 residues: CASSLGPDYQPQHF. CDR3 coding DNA: TGTGCCAGCAGCTTAGGTCCAGACTATCAGCCCCAGCATTTT. The chain is built from TRBV7-6 and TRBJ1-5, with no clear D. The V end lost 1 base, the J end lost 5 bases, and 9 bases lay between the germline ends. Germline CDR1 SGHVS, CDR2 FNYEAQ. The CDR3 is made up of 14 amino acids.

A few counts support this clonotype. The chain is built from TRBV4-1 and TRBJ2-5, with 12 bases lining up with TRBD2. The trim removed 1 base at V and 4 bases at J, leaving 1 base unmatched. The germline gives CDR1 MGHRA, CDR2 YSYEKL. CDR3 length: 15 residues. The CDR3 loop reads CASSQGLAGAETQYF. CDR3 DNA: TGCGCCAGCAGCCAAGGACTAGCGGGGGCAGAGACCCAGTACTTC.

The rearrangement joins TRBV4-2 to TRBJ2-1, with D perhaps matching TRBD1 (6 bases). V dropped 2 bases and J dropped 8 bases, with 16 bases sitting between them. Germline CDR1 and CDR2: LGHNA and YNFKEQ. This CDR3 comprises 15 residues. CDR3 amino acids: CASSQSPGVIDEQFF. The DNA for the CDR3 is TGTGCCAGCAGCCAATCCCCAGGGGTTATCGATGAGCAGTTCTTC.